What follows is one T cell receptor (beta chain) and its context. Germline V CDR1 and CDR2: SGHRS, YFSETQ. This CDR3 spans 15 amino acids. This record belongs to a study of T cells expressing NK-cell markers. Background on the study: Just one sequenced donor of eight was HCMV-seronegative, while seven were seropositive.

No DNA is given; TCRdb re-called the 5' RACE reads and lists each CDR3 protein once. The specimen's table records 400,000 to 450,000 distinct CDR3 sequences. The sample taken for sequencing was blood T cells: a sorted CD56 or NKG2C T cell subset, CD4+ or CD8+ T cells, or bulk PBMC T cells (not recorded which). The V and J genes are TRBV5-1 and TRBJ2-5; TCRdb's D call, TRBD2, is unchecked because there is no DNA. The TCR was taken from a woman between 18 and 70 years old in good health. The CDR3 reads CASTFLAGGPETQYF.